One sample yielded the 8 T cell receptor beta chains listed below, sequenced in a study of cytomegalovirus exposure and HLA in healthy donors (TCRdb year 2017). The library was made by the immunoSEQ multiplex PCR assay. TCRdb retrieved this table from immuneACCESS and kept in-frame rearrangements only. Not all clones are present; in checked studies, unresolved V genes account for under half, and no reason is known for the remainder. The sample profile shows more than 85,000 clones; 88% of them were found once. The top ten clonotypes cover 2% to 2.5% of the sample. Sequencing used PBMCs. The receptors were gathered from a woman aged 18-35 years in good health and CMV-seronegative.

This chain joins TRBV2 and TRBJ2-2, with D possibly being TRBD2 (6 bases). V lost 9 bases and J lost 0, with 14 bases in between. Per the germline V gene, CDR1 is SNHLY and CDR2 is FYNNEI. CDR3 length: 15 amino acids. CDR3: CASKDGEANTGELFF. CDR3 coding DNA: TGTGCCAGTAAGGATGGGGAGGCGAACACCGGGGAGCTGTTTTTT. Full variable domain (missing parts from reference TRBV2 and TRBJ2-2): EPEVTQTPSHQVTQMGQEVILRCVPISNHLYFYWYRQILGQKVEFLVSFYNNEISEKSEIFDDQFSVERPDGSNFTLKIRSTKLEDSAMYFCASKDGEANTGELFFGEGSRLTVL.

The chain joins TRBV27 to TRBJ2-3; weak D call: TRBD1 (6 bases). The CDR3 extends over 14 amino acids. Germline CDR1 and CDR2: MNHEY and SMNVEV (reference sequence). Trimming pared 7 bases from V and 2 bases from J, leaving 13 bases between. The CDR3 is CASKITGTTDTQYF. The DNA for the CDR3 is TGTGCCAGCAAAATCACAGGGACCACAGATACGCAGTATTTT.

The genes are TRBV5-4 and TRBJ2-1; perhaps TRBD2 as D (6 bases). Germline values: CDR1 SGHNT, CDR2 YYREEE (reference sequence). Trimming pared 0 bases from V and 6 bases from J, leaving 13 bases between. This CDR3 region has 15 residues. The DNA for the CDR3 is TGTGCCAGCAGCTTGGGGAGGGTGGGAGGCAATGAGCAGTTCTTC. It specifies CASSLGRVGGNEQFF.

This rearrangement joins TRBV2 to TRBJ1-1, with 9 bases that match TRBD1. The CDR3 has 13 amino acids. Germline CDR1 is SNHLY and CDR2 is FYNNEI. V dropped 8 bases and J dropped 4; count of bases not matched to a gene: 5. The CDR3 DNA is TGTGCCAGCCGGGACAGGGTTGGCACTGAAGCTTTCTTT. Its translation: CASRDRVGTEAFF.

This clone was seen once. The gene calls are TRBV19 and TRBJ2-1; TRBD1 matches 8 bases. Germline-derived CDR1 and CDR2 are LNHDA and SQIVND (reference sequence). J was trimmed by 8 bases and V by 3 bases; bases with no gene match: 9. The CDR3 consists of 15 residues. The CDR3 DNA reads TGTGCCAGTAGTATCGCAGGGGGCGATCGGTATGAGCAGTTCTTC. Amino acid sequence: CASSIAGGDRYEQFF.

This chain connects TRBV19 to TRBJ2-7; no clear D. The CDR3 contains 14 residues. V lost 5 bases and J 4 bases, leaving 15 bases between the germline ends. Germline V gene lookup returns CDR1 LNHDA and CDR2 SQIVND (reference sequence). As DNA, the CDR3 is TGTGCCAGTAGTCTCTCCCTTGAGAGTTACGAGCAGTACTTC. Encoded protein: CASSLSLESYEQYF.

J is TRBJ1-2 and V is TRBV12-1; TRBD1 is the table's D call, not checked against the DNA. TRBV12-1 is shown as a pseudogene. The CDR3 contains 14 residues. This chain's CDR3 is CASSYRQGYGLGFF. CDR3 coding DNA: TGTGCCAGCAGCTACCGACAGGGGTACGGCCTTGGATTCTTC.

The V and J genes are TRBV27 and TRBJ1-2, with TRBD1 identical over 10 bases. Germline V lookup: CDR1 MNHEY, CDR2 SMNVEV (reference sequence). Germline trimming cut 3 bases from V and 5 bases from J; bases unmatched to any gene: 6. The CDR3 runs 15 residues. CDR3 loop: CASSFGQGDWYGYTF. The DNA for the CDR3 is TGTGCCAGCAGTTTTGGACAGGGGGATTGGTATGGCTACACCTTC.